What follows are 12 T cell receptor beta chains derived from one specimen sequenced in a study of blood T cell repertoires in COVID-19. TCRdb's table, derived via immunoSEQ multiplex PCR, lists solely in-frame clones and lacks some. Of 60,000 to 90,000 clones in the sample, 75% to 95% were seen once. Sequencing used peripheral blood. All receptors derive from an elderly woman with acute or convalescent COVID-19.

The rearrangement links TRBV19 to TRBJ2-3; the D gene is possibly TRBD2 (6 bases). Per the germline V gene, CDR1 is LNHDA and CDR2 is SQIVND (reference sequence). The CDR3 is made up of 16 amino acids. Trimming shortened V by 4 bases and J by 2 bases, and 16 bases separated the two germline ends. CDR3: CASSKNQGLYTDTQYF. CDR3 DNA sequence: TGTGCCAGTAGTAAAAACCAGGGACTGTACACAGATACGCAGTATTTT.

The chain has TRBV6-5 and TRBJ2-7, with a weak D call TRBD2 (5 bases). Trimming left V 6 bases short and J 4 bases short, with 19 bases between. The V gene's germline CDR1 is MNHEY and CDR2 SVGAGI. The CDR3 sequence is 15 residues long. The CDR3 bases are TGTGCCAGCAGCGGCGCGGTGGGAGATTGGTACGAGCAGTACTTC. Translated: CASSGAVGDWYEQYF.

The J gene is TRBJ1-2, the V gene TRBV11-2; 8 bases are a match to TRBD1. V was pared by 1 base and J by 6 bases, with 1 base of the junction left unmatched. The CDR3 extends over 13 amino acids. Germline V CDR1 and CDR2: SGHAT, FQNNGV. The CDR3 loop is CASSLGTGNGYTF. CDR3 nucleotide sequence: TGTGCCAGCAGCTTAGGGACAGGGAATGGCTACACCTTC.

The V and J genes are TRBV7-3 and TRBJ1-2, with unresolved D. The CDR3 sequence is 15 residues long. Germline V gene data show CDR1 as SGHTA and CDR2 as FQGTGA. Trimming cost V 6 bases and J 0 bases, with 14 bases left between them. The CDR3 is CASRLRHLANYGYTF. The CDR3 coding sequence is TGTGCCAGCAGACTCAGACACTTAGCTAACTATGGCTACACCTTC.

The chain couples TRBV5-4 to TRBJ1-2; perhaps TRBD1 as D (5 bases). Looked up from germline, CDR1 is SGHNT and CDR2 is YYREEE (reference sequence). The CDR3 runs 14 residues. The ends were cut back, 5 bases at V and 6 bases at J, with 17 bases in the middle. As DNA, the CDR3 is TGTGCCAGCAGTAATATGGGGCGCTCCGATGGCTACACCTTC. This translates into CASSNMGRSDGYTF.

The sample holds one count of this clone. The same CDR3 is also encoded by other DNA sequences in this sample. This chain connects TRBV5-5 to TRBJ1-3, with D possibly being TRBD1 (5 bases). Trimming removed 4 bases at V and 0 bases at J, with 11 bases between. Germline CDR1 SGHKS, CDR2 YYEKEE (reference sequence). This CDR3 is built from 15 residues. CDR3 bases: TGTGCCAGCAGCCGTGACAGAAACTCTGGAAACACCATATATTTT. Protein: CASSRDRNSGNTIYF.

The rearrangement joins TRBV10-3 to TRBJ2-7, with D uncertain. The germline V and J ends were trimmed by 0 bases and 0 bases, with 12 bases remaining between them. Germline values: CDR1 ENHRY, CDR2 SYGVKD. This CDR3 is built from 16 residues. As DNA, the CDR3 is TGTGCCATCAGTGAGTCGAGTTTGACTGGCTCCTACGAGCAGTACTTC. Amino acids: CAISESSLTGSYEQYF.

The chain has TRBV12-3 or TRBV12-4 and TRBJ2-5; D is possibly TRBD1 (6 bases). Trimming stripped 8 bases from V and 7 bases from J, with 14 bases between. CDR3 length equals 12 residues. CDR3 in DNA: TGTGCCAGCGGCCCTCAGGGGTGGACCCAGTACTTC. Its protein is CASGPQGWTQYF.

The chain links TRBV27 to TRBJ2-3; TRBD2 matches at 8 bases. J lost 3 bases, V lost 3 bases, and 5 bases had no gene match. Looked up from germline, CDR1 is MNHEY and CDR2 is SMNVEV (reference sequence). This CDR3 comprises 15 residues. The CDR3 bases are TGTGCCAGCAGTTTCTTCAGCGGGAGTACAGATACGCAGTATTTT. Amino acid sequence: CASSFFSGSTDTQYF.

The chain joins TRBV6-6 to TRBJ2-1; TRBD2 might be the D (5 bases). This CDR3 has 14 amino acids. Trimming took off 8 bases at V and 2 bases at J, with 13 bases between the two ends. Germline values: CDR1 MNHNY, CDR2 SVGAGI (reference sequence). The CDR3 sequence is CASLGKMTYNEQFF. CDR3 in DNA: TGTGCCAGCCTCGGGAAGATGACCTACAATGAGCAGTTCTTC.

V gene TRBV2 combines with J gene TRBJ1-2; no clear D gene. V lost 2 bases to trimming and J lost 4 bases, with 8 bases between them. CDR1 is SNHLY, CDR2 FYNNEI, per germline. The CDR3 has 13 residues. Here the CDR3 reads CASSELELYGYTF. CDR3 sequence (DNA): TGTGCCAGCAGTGAACTGGAGCTCTATGGCTACACCTTC.

The V and J genes are TRBV7-8 and TRBJ1-6; D call uncertain. Germline V gene data show CDR1 as SGHVS and CDR2 as FQNEAQ. This CDR3 has 14 residues. The V end lost 2 bases, the J end lost 7 bases, and 9 bases lay between the germline ends. CDR3 protein: CASSLRVTNSPLHF. DNA for the CDR3: TGTGCCAGCAGCTTACGGGTAACGAATTCACCCCTCCACTTT.